The 30 T cell receptor beta chains below were found in one sample sequenced in a study of CD8 T cells in ankylosing spondylitis (dated by TCRdb to the late 2010s). Paper-wide results and their limitations: Blood from ankylosing spondylitis patients appeared to be characterized by a TCR beta motif made up of 8 or 9 highly homologous amino acid variants.

The library came from 5' RACE. Reads for this sample came from an Illumina HiSeq 2500. TCRdb passed the public sequencing reads through fastp at Q25 and MiXCR, retaining productive beta sequences. Each CDR3 protein appears once, grouped with its most common genes and DNA. The sample contains about 220,000 distinct CDR3 sequences, around 16% of them found a single time. More than 40% of the sample comes from the top ten. These receptors are not linked to any known antigen. Sequencing input: blood, either unsorted or a sorted T cell fraction (not recorded which). Every receptor here comes from a male donor with ankylosing spondylitis.

This clonotype was counted a few times. The rearrangement uses TRBV19 and TRBJ2-3; D uncertain. V lost 4 bases to trimming and J lost 2 bases, with 16 bases between them. The CDR3 extends over 16 amino acids. The germline V gene has CDR1 LNHDA and CDR2 SQIVND (reference sequence). In nucleotides, the CDR3 is TGTGCCAGTAGTAGTCTCCCGATCCCCCCCACAGATACGCAGTATTTT. Its protein is CASSSLPIPPTDTQYF.

Many counts were recorded for this clonotype. The chain has TRBV4-3 and TRBJ2-7, with TRBD1 identical over 7 bases. This CDR3 region has 15 residues. V was pared by 0 bases and J by 2 bases, with 4 bases of the junction left unmatched. Germline-derived CDR1 and CDR2 are LGHNA and YSLEER. CDR3 sequence: CASSQDRQGPYEQYF. The CDR3, as DNA: TGCGCCAGCAGCCAAGACAGACAGGGCCCCTACGAGCAGTACTTC.

This clonotype was recorded a few times. The chain has TRBV7-3 and TRBJ2-3; D gene ambiguous. The CDR3 is made up of 13 amino acids. Trimming removed 1 base from V and 5 bases from J, with 7 bases in between. Germline V CDR1 and CDR2: SGHTA, FQGTGA. The CDR3 protein is CASSLIGEDTQYF. CDR3 nucleotide sequence: TGTGCCAGCAGCTTAATCGGTGAAGATACGCAGTATTTT. Looking up the rest from reference TRBV7-3 and TRBJ2-3 gives the full variable domain: GAGVSQTPSNKVTEKGKYVELRCDPISGHTALYWYRQSLGQGPEFLIYFQGTGAADDSGLPNDRFFAVRPEGSVSTLKIQRTERGDSAVYLCASSLIGEDTQYFGPGTRLTVL.

This chain's CDR3 is CSAISLAGTYEQYF. CDR3 nucleotide sequence: TGCAGTGCTATTTCCCTAGCTGGTACCTACGAGCAGTACTTC. The chain joins TRBV20-1 to TRBJ2-7, with a tentative D call TRBD2 (5 bases). The V gene lost 4 bases and the J gene lost 2 bases, with 15 bases spanning the gap. The CDR3 extends over 14 amino acids. CDR1 and CDR2 from the germline V gene are DFQATT and SNEGSKA (reference sequence).

The V gene is TRBV4-2, the J gene TRBJ1-4; TRBD1 aligns across 9 bases. CDR1 is LGHNA, CDR2 YNFKEQ, per germline. V shed 3 bases and J 8 bases; nucleotides not matched to a gene: 4. CDR3 length: 14 residues. DNA of the CDR3: TGTGCCAGCAGCCATTGGACAGGGGACGAAAAACTGTTTTTT. Translating it yields CASSHWTGDEKLFF.

V gene TRBV13 combines with J gene TRBJ2-1; D not resolved. CDR1 and CDR2 (germline): PRHDT, FYEKMQ (reference sequence). CDR3 length: 14 residues. Trimming stripped 7 bases from V and 0 bases from J, with 10 bases between. The CDR3, as DNA: TGTGCCAGCATGCAGGAAAGCTCCTACAATGAGCAGTTCTTC. Translating it yields CASMQESSYNEQFF.

J is TRBJ2-7 and V is TRBV5-1; D gene ambiguous. The CDR3 spans 13 residues. Looked up from germline, CDR1 is SGHRS and CDR2 is YFSETQ. Trimming took 0 bases from V and 4 from J, leaving 8 bases between them. CDR3 nucleotides: TGCGCCAGCAGCTTGGCTCTCATGTACGAGCAGTACTTC. This gives the protein CASSLALMYEQYF.

Here the CDR3 reads CSVVGQGPYEQYF. In DNA form, the CDR3 reads TGCAGCGTAGTAGGACAGGGCCCCTACGAGCAGTACTTC. The rearrangement joins TRBV29-1 to TRBJ2-7; 8 bases line up with TRBD1. CDR1 and CDR2 from the germline V gene are SQVTM and ANQGSEA. With V trimmed by 6 bases and J by 2 bases, 6 bases remained unmatched. The CDR3 is 13 residues long.

This clonotype was seen more than once but under ten times. The chain is built from TRBV6-4 and TRBJ2-3; D not certain. The germline V gene has CDR1 MRHNA and CDR2 SNTAGT. V lost 2 bases and J lost 5, with 17 bases in between. This CDR3 has 16 residues. The CDR3 DNA is TGTGCCAGCAGTGACGGGCCCTCCACACGTTTAGATACGCAGTATTTT. It codes for CASSDGPSTRLDTQYF.

This clonotype was observed a handful of times. V usage is TRBV12-3 or TRBV12-4 and J usage is TRBJ1-1; D ambiguous. Trimming removed 10 bases at V and 4 bases at J, with 16 bases between. This CDR3 contains 13 residues. This CDR3 reads CATLSLGGTEAFF. The CDR3, as DNA: TGTGCCACCCTCTCTCTGGGTGGCACTGAAGCTTTCTTT.

The chain couples TRBV10-3 to TRBJ2-7, with 8 bases matching TRBD1. The J segment lost 7 bases and the V segment lost 4 bases, leaving 9 bases of the junction unmatched. Per the germline V gene, CDR1 is ENHRY and CDR2 is SYGVKD. CDR3 length: 14 amino acids. For the CDR3, the DNA is TGTGCCATCAGTGTCCAGGACAGGGCTGGGGAGCAGTACTTC. Translating it yields CAISVQDRAGEQYF.

This clonotype has just a few counts. V is TRBV7-6 and J is TRBJ1-3, with 7 bases fitting TRBD1. The CDR3 consists of 18 residues. Germline CDR1 reads SGHVS; CDR2 reads FNYEAQ. J gave up 2 bases and V 2 bases, and 12 bases lay outside the gene matches. CDR3 sequence (DNA): TGTGCCAGCAGCTTATCGGGAGGACAGGTAGTGACTGGAAACACCATATATTTT. It yields the protein CASSLSGGQVVTGNTIYF.

This clonotype turned up a few times. This may stem from a read error, because a much larger clone lies one nucleotide away. The gene calls are TRBV20-1 and TRBJ2-1, with TRBD2 matching 8 bases. CDR1 is DFQATT, CDR2 SNEGSKA, per germline (reference sequence). CDR3 length: 14 amino acids. The CDR3 region has the DNA TGCGGAAGCAGAAGGCCTAGCGGGTACAATGAGCAGTTCTTC. Its protein is CGSRRPSGYNEQFF.

This clonotype has ten or more counts. The gene calls are TRBV20-1 and TRBJ2-7, with 7 positions matching TRBD2. The CDR3 sequence is 13 residues long. The J segment lost 5 bases and the V segment lost 0 bases, leaving 4 bases of the junction unmatched. Germline assignment: CDR1 DFQATT and CDR2 SNEGSKA (reference sequence). The CDR3 DNA follows: TGCAGTGCTAGAGATGCTAGCGGACACGAGCAGTACTTC. Translation gives CSARDASGHEQYF.

The chain recombines TRBV5-1 with TRBJ2-7, with D perhaps TRBD1 (5 bases). Deletions cut 0 bases from V and 7 bases from J, with 14 bases between. This CDR3 has 14 amino acids. Germline V gives CDR1 SGHRS, CDR2 YFSETQ. CDR3 in amino acids: CASSLDAGLREQYF. The CDR3 region has the DNA TGCGCCAGCAGCTTGGACGCAGGGCTGAGGGAGCAGTACTTC.

This clonotype was recorded a few times. The V gene is TRBV3-1, the J gene TRBJ1-3, with TRBD1 identical over 10 bases. This CDR3 has 16 amino acids. Germline CDR1 reads LGHDT; CDR2 reads YNNKEL (reference sequence). V lost 7 bases, J lost 2 bases, and 8 bases stayed unmatched. The CDR3 sequence is CASTGTGEIPGNTIYF. The CDR3, as DNA: TGTGCCAGCACCGGGACAGGGGAAATCCCTGGAAACACCATATATTTT.

In its sample, this clonotype was seen a few times. The V gene is TRBV28, the J gene TRBJ1-1; tentatively, D is TRBD1 (6 bases). Germline V gene sequence: CDR1 MDHEN, CDR2 SYDVKM. CDR3 length: 15 amino acids. Trimming took off 7 bases at V and 1 base at J, with 16 bases between the two ends. CDR3: CASTRGALGNTEAFF. DNA of the CDR3: TGTGCCAGCACGCGGGGGGCGCTTGGGAACACTGAAGCTTTCTTT.

This clonotype was counted only a few times. The V gene is TRBV27, the J gene TRBJ2-7; 11 bases align to TRBD2. V was pared by 8 bases and J by 1 base, with 7 bases of the junction left unmatched. CDR1 and CDR2 from the germline V gene are MNHEY and SMNVEV (reference sequence). This CDR3 is built from 15 residues. The CDR3 nucleotides are TGTGCCAGCGGGACCGGGACTAGCGGATCCTACGAGCAGTACTTC. Translation: CASGTGTSGSYEQYF.

This clonotype came up a few times. The chain links TRBV20-1 to TRBJ2-1; 12 bases match TRBD2. Germline V gives CDR1 DFQATT, CDR2 SNEGSKA (reference sequence). CDR3 length equals 14 residues. Trimming took 3 bases from V and 5 from J; bases not matched to a gene: 2. DNA for the CDR3: TGCAGTGCTAGGGGACTAGCGGGCAACAATGAGCAGTTCTTC. Its protein is CSARGLAGNNEQFF.

This clonotype was seen at least ten times. The rearrangement joins TRBV7-8 to TRBJ2-3; a possible D gene is TRBD2 (5 bases). The germline CDR1 and CDR2 sequences are SGHVS and FQNEAQ. Trimming stripped 1 base from V and 0 bases from J, with 11 bases between. This CDR3 has 16 residues. The CDR3 DNA follows: TGTGCCAGCAGCTTAGTAGCTAGCAGTAGCACAGATACGCAGTATTTT. Protein sequence: CASSLVASSSTDTQYF. Looking up the rest from reference TRBV7-8 and TRBJ2-3 gives the full variable domain: GAGVSQSPRYKVAKRGQDVALRCDPISGHVSLFWYQQALGQGPEFLTYFQNEAQLDKSGLPSDRFFAERPEGSVSTLKIQRTQQEDSAVYLCASSLVASSSTDTQYFGPGTRLTVL.

This clonotype was counted only a few times. This chain links TRBV9 with TRBJ2-1; D uncertain. Between the trimmed V and J ends, which lost 1 base and 5 bases, there was a span of 13 bases. The CDR3 spans 15 residues. The germline gives CDR1 SGDLS, CDR2 YYNGEE. The CDR3 DNA reads TGTGCCAGCAGCGTACTCTCGGGCCTTAACAATGAGCAGTTCTTC. Translation gives CASSVLSGLNNEQFF.

The sample holds a few counts of this clonotype. This rearrangement joins TRBV7-3 to TRBJ2-3, with D unresolved. Germline loops: CDR1 SGHTA, CDR2 FQGTGA. The CDR3 runs to 13 residues. Trimming pared 2 bases from V and 4 bases from J, leaving 7 bases between. CDR3 coding DNA: TGTGCCAGCAGCTTAGGTGCCCCAGATACGCAGTATTTT. Protein sequence: CASSLGAPDTQYF.

V is TRBV7-6 and J is TRBJ2-3; 8 bases are a match to TRBD1. Germline assignment: CDR1 SGHVS and CDR2 FNYEAQ. V lost 5 bases, J lost 3 bases, and 7 bases stayed unmatched. This CDR3 comprises 15 residues. The CDR3 DNA reads as TGTGCCAGCAGCATGGACAGGGAGAGGACAGATACGCAGTATTTT. Protein: CASSMDRERTDTQYF.

This clonotype showed up many times. This chain uses TRBV11-2 with TRBJ2-1; D may be TRBD1 (6 bases). Germline CDR1 reads SGHAT; CDR2 reads FQNNGV. This CDR3 is 14 amino acids long. The ends were cut back, 3 bases at V and 7 bases at J, with 13 bases in the middle. The CDR3 here is CASSFQGIGNEQFF. The CDR3, as DNA: TGTGCCAGCAGCTTCCAGGGGATCGGGAATGAGCAGTTCTTC.

A few counts support this clonotype. The chain employs TRBV20-1 and TRBJ2-3, with 11 nucleotides matching TRBD2. CDR3 size: 17 residues. Trimming took 1 base from V and 3 from J; bases not matched to a gene: 9. The germline gives CDR1 DFQATT, CDR2 SNEGSKA (reference sequence). The DNA for the CDR3 is TGCAGTGCTAGAGCTTATGATAGCGGGGGGGATACAGATACGCAGTATTTT. Its translation is CSARAYDSGGDTDTQYF.

The rearrangement links TRBV5-1 to TRBJ2-5, with D uncertain. Trimming took off 5 bases at V and 9 bases at J, with 26 bases between the two ends. Germline V gives CDR1 SGHRS, CDR2 YFSETQ. This CDR3 has 16 amino acids. The CDR3 coding sequence is TGCGCCAGCAGTCTCCCTTCCAATGACCAGGCCTCGGCCCAGTACTTC. The encoded protein is CASSLPSNDQASAQYF. Combining the CDR3 with reference TRBV5-1 and TRBJ2-5 gives the whole variable domain KAGVTQTPRYLIKTRGQQVTLSCSPISGHRSVSWYQQTPGQGLQFLFEYFSETQRNKGNFPGRFSGRQFSNSRSEMNVSTLELGDSALYLCASSLPSNDQASAQYFGPGTRLLVL.

This clonotype was seen once. The V and J genes are TRBV6-2 or TRBV6-3 and TRBJ2-7, with 10 bases aligning to TRBD2. Looked up from germline, CDR1 is MNHEY and CDR2 is SVGEGT. V was pared by 6 bases and J by 5 bases, with 4 bases of the junction left unmatched. CDR3 length: 13 amino acids. The CDR3 protein is CASRLAGNHEQYF. CDR3 DNA: TGTGCCAGCAGACTAGCGGGGAACCACGAGCAGTACTTC.

This clonotype has a handful of counts. The V and J genes are TRBV12-3 or TRBV12-4 and TRBJ2-1, with D perhaps being TRBD1 or TRBD2 (5 bases each). The CDR3 is 14 amino acids. The germline V and J ends were trimmed by 7 bases and 4 bases, with 14 bases remaining between them. The CDR3 loop reads CASTEGEGYNEQFF. CDR3 in DNA: TGTGCCAGCACCGAGGGAGAGGGGTACAATGAGCAGTTCTTC.

CDR3 loop: CASSPRSYGGELFF. The DNA of the CDR3 is TGTGCCAGCAGCCCGCGGAGCTATGGCGGGGAGCTGTTTTTT. The chain joins TRBV11-3 to TRBJ2-2; D uncertain. The length of the CDR3 is 14 residues. Trimming cost V 5 bases and J 7 bases, with 14 bases left between them. Germline V gene lookup returns CDR1 SGHNT and CDR2 YENEEA.

The genes are TRBV12-3 or TRBV12-4 and TRBJ2-2; D possibly corresponds to TRBD2 (5 bases). V lost 5 bases and J 1 base, leaving 11 bases between the germline ends. The length of the CDR3 is 15 residues. The CDR3 DNA sequence: TGTGCCAGCAGTCGGGAAACTTTGAACACCGGGGAGCTGTTTTTT. Protein product: CASSRETLNTGELFF.